The 27 T cell receptor beta chains listed next were all sequenced from one sample in a study of T cell repertoires in cytomegalovirus infection. A single record per CDR3 protein comes from TCRdb applying MiXCR to the reads. The table records around 490,000 distinct CDR3 sequences, less than 30% of them present only once. Sequencing was carried out using PBMCs. All receptors derive from a human donor in good health (CMV status not recorded). Some clones in this sample may be carry-over from other donors' samples.

The chain combines TRBV19 with TRBJ2-7; D might be TRBD1 or TRBD2, each matching 5 bases. The CDR3 is made up of 14 amino acids. Germline V gives CDR1 LNHDA, CDR2 SQIVND (reference sequence). V was trimmed by 8 bases and J by 7 bases, leaving 21 bases between them. CDR3 residues: CASVVGTAQREQYV. CDR3 DNA sequence: TGTGCCAGTGTCGTCGGGACCGCCCAGCGGGAGCAGTACGTC.

The V call is TRBV7-9, the J call TRBJ1-4; D remains ambiguous. The CDR3 spans 12 residues. In germline, CDR1 is SEHNR, CDR2 FQNEAQ (reference sequence). V shed 7 bases and J shed 8 bases, with 11 bases lying between them. CDR3 amino acids: CASIGPGEKLFF. CDR3 bases: TGTGCCAGCATAGGACCCGGGGAAAAACTGTTTTTT.

The V gene is TRBV7-3, the J gene TRBJ2-1, with TRBD2 matching over 15 bases. Trimming took 3 bases from V and 0 from J; bases not matched to a gene: 9. This CDR3 is built from 20 residues. The germline gives CDR1 SGHTA, CDR2 FQGTGA. This chain's CDR3 is CASSFGGLAGGLFSYNEQFF. The CDR3 DNA follows: TGTGCCAGCAGCTTCGGGGGACTAGCGGGAGGTCTTTTCTCCTACAATGAGCAGTTCTTC.

This clonotype was seen many times. J is TRBJ1-1 and V is TRBV12-3 or TRBV12-4; no clear D. The V end lost 5 bases, the J end lost 0 bases, and 10 bases lay between the germline ends. The CDR3 is 14 residues long. Here the CDR3 DNA reads TGTGCCAGCAGTCTGAGGTCCATGAACACTGAAGCTTTCTTT. It specifies CASSLRSMNTEAFF.

This clonotype was detected many times. The chain has TRBV28 and TRBJ1-5, with D uncertain. The CDR3 length is 17 residues. Trimming removed 2 bases at V and 9 bases at J, with 23 bases between. Germline values: CDR1 MDHEN, CDR2 SYDVKM. Written as DNA, the CDR3 is TGTGCCAGCAGTTTAACCCGGGTTACAATCCATGGCCCGCCCCAGCATTTT. It specifies CASSLTRVTIHGPPQHF.

This clonotype was seen repeatedly, ten times or more. V usage is TRBV11-2 and J usage is TRBJ1-2; tentatively, D is TRBD1 (6 bases). V was shortened by 5 bases and J by 8 bases, with 21 bases between the two germline ends. The CDR3 loop spans 15 amino acids. Germline CDR1 reads SGHAT; CDR2 reads FQNNGV. The CDR3 DNA follows: TGTGCCAGCAGCGGAATGCGGGGGGCGCGAAAAGGCTACACCTTC. This encodes CASSGMRGARKGYTF.

This clonotype was observed a handful of times. V is TRBV6-5 and J is TRBJ2-1, with D perhaps matching TRBD1 (6 bases). CDR3 size: 15 residues. Germline V lookup: CDR1 MNHEY, CDR2 SVGAGI. Trimming stripped 4 bases from V and 6 bases from J, with 16 bases between. CDR3 bases: TGTGCCAGCAGTTCTCGAAGGGGGTTTGGCAATGAGCAGTTCTTC. Translating gives CASSSRRGFGNEQFF.

This clonotype was seen a single time. The chain is built from TRBV10-2 and TRBJ2-3; no clear D. CDR1 is WSHSY and CDR2 is SAAADI in the germline V gene. Trimming pared 2 bases from V and 4 bases from J, leaving 10 bases between. CDR3 length: 14 amino acids. CDR3 in DNA: TGCGCCAGCAGTGAGGTGTTTACAGCAGATACGCAGTATTTT. It codes for CASSEVFTADTQYF.

This clonotype has a count of ten or more. The chain uses TRBV5-1 and TRBJ1-4, with a tentative D call TRBD1 (6 bases). The V gene lost 2 bases and the J gene lost 8 bases, with 10 bases spanning the gap. The CDR3 has 13 residues. Germline CDR1 and CDR2: SGHRS and YFSETQ. The CDR3 sequence is CASSFGGGEKLFF. For the CDR3, the DNA is TGCGCCAGCAGCTTCGGGGGCGGAGAAAAACTGTTTTTT.

In this sample, this clonotype turned up a few times. J is TRBJ2-1 and V is TRBV29-1; no clear D. CDR3 length equals 12 residues. Germline CDR1 SQVTM, CDR2 ANQGSEA. V was trimmed by 0 bases and J by 7 bases, leaving 7 bases between them. This chain's CDR3 is CSVEELVNEQFF. CDR3 nucleotide sequence: TGCAGCGTTGAAGAATTGGTGAATGAGCAGTTCTTC.

The table lists this clonotype with many counts. The chain combines TRBV7-8 with TRBJ2-5; 14 bases are a match to TRBD2. This CDR3 is built from 16 residues. Germline CDR1 SGHVS, CDR2 FQNEAQ. Losses at the gene ends were 0 bases for V and 4 bases for J; bases not matched to a gene: 1. The CDR3 region is CASSLAGTSGRETQYF. Written as DNA, the CDR3 is TGTGCCAGCAGCTTAGCAGGGACTAGCGGGAGAGAGACCCAGTACTTC.

This clonotype has just a few counts. This CDR3 is CASSYVPTGRNTEAFF. CDR3 in DNA: TGTGCCAGCAGTTACGTCCCGACAGGGCGAAACACTGAAGCTTTCTTT. V usage is TRBV6-6 and J usage is TRBJ1-1, with TRBD1 matching over 7 bases. This CDR3 spans 16 amino acids. Trimming took 2 bases from V and 2 from J; bases not matched to a gene: 8. Germline V gene data show CDR1 as MNHNY and CDR2 as SVGAGI (reference sequence).

The genes are TRBV7-8 and TRBJ2-5; D remains unclear. CDR3 length equals 15 residues. Between the trimmed V and J ends, which lost 1 base and 2 bases, there was a span of 11 bases. CDR1 is SGHVS and CDR2 is FQNEAQ in the germline V gene. In DNA form, the CDR3 reads TGTGCCAGCAGCTTAGAGGCGAGTTTGCAAGAGACCCAGTACTTC. As protein: CASSLEASLQETQYF. Drawing the rest from reference TRBV7-8 and TRBJ2-5, the complete variable domain is GAGVSQSPRYKVAKRGQDVALRCDPISGHVSLFWYQQALGQGPEFLTYFQNEAQLDKSGLPSDRFFAERPEGSVSTLKIQRTQQEDSAVYLCASSLEASLQETQYFGPGTRLLVL.

This clonotype appeared many times. The V and J genes are TRBV24-1 and TRBJ2-5; D may be TRBD1 (5 bases). CDR3 length: 14 residues. The germline V gene has CDR1 KGHDR and CDR2 SFDVKD. V was trimmed by 5 bases and J by 5 bases, leaving 14 bases between them. The CDR3 coding sequence is TGTGCCACCAGTGCTGGTCAGGGTGTGGAGACCCAGTACTTC. The encoded protein is CATSAGQGVETQYF.

This chain uses TRBV6-6 with TRBJ2-7, with 8 bases that match TRBD2. Germline CDR1 MNHNY, CDR2 SVGAGI (reference sequence). The CDR3 runs 17 residues. The V segment lost 0 bases and the J segment 3 bases; nucleotides outside the gene matches: 10. CDR3 DNA sequence: TGTGCCAGCAGTTACTCAGCCTCCGGGAGGGCCTTCTACGAGCAGTACTTC. Its translation: CASSYSASGRAFYEQYF.

The chain is built from TRBV2 and TRBJ1-5; D remains unclear. Germline V CDR1 and CDR2: SNHLY, FYNNEI. The V gene lost 6 bases and the J gene lost 7 bases, with 16 bases spanning the gap. The CDR3 sequence is 14 residues long. CDR3 sequence reads: CASSPTYDGQPQHF. The CDR3 nucleotides read TGTGCCAGCAGCCCAACCTACGACGGGCAGCCCCAGCATTTT.

The CDR3 bases are TGTGCCACCAGCAGAGATCTGGCAGGGTATACTGAAGCTTTCTTT. Translating gives CATSRDLAGYTEAFF. The chain links TRBV15 to TRBJ1-1, with TRBD1 as a possible D gene (5 bases). This CDR3 is built from 15 residues. The V and J ends lost 0 bases and 5 bases respectively, with 13 bases between them. The V gene's germline CDR1 is LNHNV and CDR2 YYDKDF (reference sequence).

The J gene is TRBJ2-3, the V gene TRBV20-1; 7 nucleotides agree with TRBD1. Losses at the gene ends were 1 base for V and 4 bases for J; bases not matched to a gene: 5. The CDR3 is made up of 14 amino acids. Per germline, CDR1 DFQATT and CDR2 SNEGSKA (reference sequence). Written as DNA, the CDR3 is TGCAGTGCTAGAGGCCTAGGGGGCCCAGATACGCAGTATTTT. Translated: CSARGLGGPDTQYF.

V and J are TRBV5-6 and TRBJ2-6; either TRBD1 or TRBD2 may supply D (6 bases each). The V gene's germline CDR1 is SGHDT and CDR2 YYEEEE. The V gene lost 0 bases and the J gene lost 8 bases, with 18 bases spanning the gap. This CDR3 region has 17 residues. The DNA for the CDR3 is TGTGCCAGCAGCTTGGCGGGGGCTGGAAGGGAGACCAACGTCCTGACTTTC. Residues: CASSLAGAGRETNVLTF.

This clonotype came up a few times. The gene calls are TRBV10-2 and TRBJ1-6; D gene uncertain. Germline lookup yields CDR1 WSHSY and CDR2 SAAADI. V lost 5 bases to trimming and J lost 14 bases, with 19 bases between them. CDR3 length: 14 residues. CDR3 bases: TGCGCCAGCAGTACGGTGACACCGGACGGGTCCCTCCACTTT. This translates into CASSTVTPDGSLHF.

V is TRBV19 and J is TRBJ2-1; 9 bases fit TRBD2. The CDR3 has 15 residues. Trimming removed 0 bases from V and 6 bases from J; junction bases left unmatched: 3. The germline V gene has CDR1 LNHDA and CDR2 SQIVND (reference sequence). The CDR3 loop reads CASSIEGLASNEQFF. In DNA, the CDR3 is TGTGCCAGTAGTATAGAGGGACTAGCATCCAATGAGCAGTTCTTC.

This clonotype was observed many times. The gene calls are TRBV7-8 and TRBJ1-6, with a possible D match to TRBD1 (6 bases). The length of the CDR3 is 14 residues. In germline, CDR1 is SGHVS, CDR2 FQNEAQ. V was pared by 2 bases and J by 7 bases, with 9 bases between. CDR3 bases: TGTGCCAGCAGCTTAAGCAGGGGCAATTCACCCCTCCACTTT. The encoded protein is CASSLSRGNSPLHF.

This clonotype occurred once. This chain connects TRBV7-2 to TRBJ2-1; TRBD1 or TRBD2 may be the D gene (5 bases each). Trimming stripped 3 bases from V and 7 bases from J, with 16 bases between. This CDR3 comprises 15 residues. Germline CDR1 and CDR2: SGHTA and FQGNSA. The CDR3 loop reads CASSFRPRWGNEQFF. The CDR3 DNA follows: TGTGCCAGCAGCTTCCGGCCCCGGTGGGGGAATGAGCAGTTCTTC.

This clonotype was seen only a few times. The chain combines TRBV6-5 with TRBJ2-7; the match to TRBD1 covers 9 bases. Per germline, CDR1 MNHEY and CDR2 SVGAGI. V lost 6 bases to trimming and J lost 5 bases; unmatched junction nucleotides: 5. The length of the CDR3 is 13 residues. Here the CDR3 DNA reads TGTGCCAGCAGCGGACAGGGGATCCACGAGCAGTACGTC. Translated: CASSGQGIHEQYV.

The chain links TRBV14 to TRBJ1-4, with 8 nucleotides matching TRBD1. The CDR3 consists of 15 residues. With 3 bases clipped from V and 7 bases from J, the junction kept 7 bases outside the gene matches. CDR1 and CDR2 from the germline V gene are SGHDN and FVKESK. CDR3 residues: CASSQGQARGEKLFF. In DNA, the CDR3 is TGTGCCAGCAGCCAGGGACAGGCAAGAGGTGAAAAACTGTTTTTT.

The gene calls are TRBV12-3 or TRBV12-4 and TRBJ2-1, with 9 bases identical to TRBD2. V trimming: 4 bases; J trimming: 10 bases; junction bases outside the gene matches: 14. The length of the CDR3 is 16 residues. Written as DNA, the CDR3 is TGTGCCAGCAGTTCTGTTAGCGGGAGCTCCGGGGGGGAGCAGTTCTTC. It encodes CASSSVSGSSGGEQFF.

This chain connects TRBV6-5 to TRBJ2-5; D not resolved. Germline CDR1 reads MNHEY; CDR2 reads SVGAGI. The CDR3 has 15 amino acids. The V end was cut by 2 bases, the J end by 1 base, with 11 bases between. CDR3 bases: TGTGCCAGCAGTTACCGGGCTTCAACCCAAGAGACCCAGTACTTC. This codes for CASSYRASTQETQYF.